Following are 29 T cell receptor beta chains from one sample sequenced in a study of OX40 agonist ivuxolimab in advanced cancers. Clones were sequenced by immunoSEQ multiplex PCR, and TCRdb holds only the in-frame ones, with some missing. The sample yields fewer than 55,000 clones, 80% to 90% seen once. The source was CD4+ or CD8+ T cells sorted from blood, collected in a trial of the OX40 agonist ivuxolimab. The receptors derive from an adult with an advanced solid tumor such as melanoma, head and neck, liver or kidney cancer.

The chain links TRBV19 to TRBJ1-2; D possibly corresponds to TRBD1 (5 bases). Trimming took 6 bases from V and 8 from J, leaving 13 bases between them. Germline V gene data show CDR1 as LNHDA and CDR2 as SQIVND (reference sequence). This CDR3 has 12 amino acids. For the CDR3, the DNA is TGTGCCAGTAGATTGGGGGTAGAGGGCTACACCTTC. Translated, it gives CASRLGVEGYTF.

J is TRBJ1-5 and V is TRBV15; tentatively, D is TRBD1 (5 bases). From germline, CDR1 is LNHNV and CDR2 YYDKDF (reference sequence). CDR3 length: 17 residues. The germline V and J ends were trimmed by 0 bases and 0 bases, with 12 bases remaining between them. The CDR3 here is CATSRESAGHSNQPQHF. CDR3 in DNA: TGTGCCACCAGCAGAGAGAGTGCAGGGCATAGCAATCAGCCCCAGCATTTT.

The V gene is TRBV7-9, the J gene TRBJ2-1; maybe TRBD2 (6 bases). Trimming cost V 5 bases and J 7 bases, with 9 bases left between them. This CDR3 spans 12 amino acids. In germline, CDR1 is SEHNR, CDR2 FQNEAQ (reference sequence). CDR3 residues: CASSPAGNEQFF. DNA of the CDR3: TGTGCCAGCAGCCCAGCGGGTAATGAGCAGTTCTTC.

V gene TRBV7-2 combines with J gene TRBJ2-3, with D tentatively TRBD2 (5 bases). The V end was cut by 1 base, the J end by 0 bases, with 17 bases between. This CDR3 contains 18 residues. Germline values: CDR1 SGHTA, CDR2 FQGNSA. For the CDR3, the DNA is TGTGCCAGCAGCTTAGAAGGAACTAGTGCGCATAGCACAGATACGCAGTATTTT. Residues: CASSLEGTSAHSTDTQYF.

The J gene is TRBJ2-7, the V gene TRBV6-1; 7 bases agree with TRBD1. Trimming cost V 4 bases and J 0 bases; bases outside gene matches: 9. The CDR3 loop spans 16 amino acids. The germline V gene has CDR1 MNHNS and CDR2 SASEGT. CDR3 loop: CASSGLPGQLSYEQYF. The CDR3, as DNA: TGTGCCAGCAGTGGACTTCCGGGACAGCTCTCCTACGAGCAGTACTTC.

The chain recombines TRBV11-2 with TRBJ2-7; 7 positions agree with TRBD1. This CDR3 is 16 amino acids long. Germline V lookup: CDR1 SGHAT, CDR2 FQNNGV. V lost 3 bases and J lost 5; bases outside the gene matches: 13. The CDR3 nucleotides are TGTGCCAGCAGCTTGTGGTCCTCGGACAGGAGCCACGAGCAGTACTTC. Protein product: CASSLWSSDRSHEQYF.

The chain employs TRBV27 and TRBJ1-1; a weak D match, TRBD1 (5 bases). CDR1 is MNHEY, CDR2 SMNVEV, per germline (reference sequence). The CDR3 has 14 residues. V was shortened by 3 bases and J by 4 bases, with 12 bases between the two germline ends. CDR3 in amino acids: CASSLSGGITEAFF. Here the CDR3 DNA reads TGTGCCAGCAGTTTGTCCGGGGGGATCACTGAAGCTTTCTTT.

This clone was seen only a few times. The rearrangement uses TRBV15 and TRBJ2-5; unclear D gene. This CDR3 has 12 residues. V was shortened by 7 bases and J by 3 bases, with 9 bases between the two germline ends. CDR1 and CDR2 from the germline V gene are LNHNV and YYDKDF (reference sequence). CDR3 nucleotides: TGTGCCACCATGACTGGAAAAGAGACCCAGTACTTC. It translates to CATMTGKETQYF.

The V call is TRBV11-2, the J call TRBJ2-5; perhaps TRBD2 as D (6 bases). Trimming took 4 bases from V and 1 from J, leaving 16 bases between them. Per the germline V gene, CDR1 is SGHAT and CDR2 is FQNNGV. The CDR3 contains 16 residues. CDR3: CASSYEWAGTQETQYF. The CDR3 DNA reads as TGTGCCAGCAGCTACGAGTGGGCGGGGACCCAAGAGACCCAGTACTTC.

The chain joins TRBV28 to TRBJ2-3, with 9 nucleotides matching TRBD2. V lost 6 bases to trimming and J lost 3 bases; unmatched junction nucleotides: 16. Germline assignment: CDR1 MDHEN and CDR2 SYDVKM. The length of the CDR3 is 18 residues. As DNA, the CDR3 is TGTGCCAGCAGAGGGATAGCGGGAGAAAGAGGGTTTACAGATACGCAGTATTTT. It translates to CASRGIAGERGFTDTQYF. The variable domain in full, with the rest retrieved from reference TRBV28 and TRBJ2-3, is DVKVTQSSRYLVKRTGEKVFLECVQDMDHENMFWYRQDPGLGLRLIYFSYDVKMKEKGDIPEGYSVSREKKERFSLILESASTNQTSMYLCASRGIAGERGFTDTQYFGPGTRLTVL.

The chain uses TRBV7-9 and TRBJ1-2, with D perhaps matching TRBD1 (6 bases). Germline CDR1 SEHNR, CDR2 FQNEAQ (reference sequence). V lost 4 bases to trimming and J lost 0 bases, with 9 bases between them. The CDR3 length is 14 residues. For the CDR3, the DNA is TGTGCCAGCAGCTCGTGGACAGCTAACTATGGCTACACCTTC. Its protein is CASSSWTANYGYTF. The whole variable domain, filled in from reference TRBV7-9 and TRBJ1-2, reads DTGVSQNPRHKITKRGQNVTFRCDPISEHNRLYWYRQTLGQGPEFLTYFQNEAQLEKSRLLSDRFSAERPKGSFSTLEIQRTEQGDSAMYLCASSSWTANYGYTFGSGTRLTVV.

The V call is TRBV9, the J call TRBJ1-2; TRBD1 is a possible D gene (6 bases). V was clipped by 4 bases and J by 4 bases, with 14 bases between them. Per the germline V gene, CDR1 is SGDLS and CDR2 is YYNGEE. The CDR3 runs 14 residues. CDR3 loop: CASSSEGGVYGYTF. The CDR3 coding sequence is TGTGCCAGCAGCTCCGAGGGGGGTGTCTATGGCTACACCTTC.

CDR3 DNA sequence: TGTGCCAGTAGCCCTGCTATGGGTTGGCAGCGCGACGAGCAGTACTTC. This gives the protein CASSPAMGWQRDEQYF. The chain is built from TRBV19 and TRBJ2-7, with D uncertain. The CDR3 totals 16 residues. The germline V gene has CDR1 LNHDA and CDR2 SQIVND (reference sequence). V dropped 6 bases and J dropped 5 bases, with 23 bases sitting between them.

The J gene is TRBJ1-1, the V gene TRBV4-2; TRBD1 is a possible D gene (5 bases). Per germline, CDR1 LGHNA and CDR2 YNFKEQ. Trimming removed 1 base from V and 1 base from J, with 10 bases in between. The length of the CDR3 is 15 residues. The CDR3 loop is CASSQGAGTNTEAFF. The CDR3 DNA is TGTGCCAGCAGCCAAGGCGCAGGGACGAACACTGAAGCTTTCTTT.

The CDR3 loop is CATSINRDPETQYF. Written as DNA, the CDR3 is TGTGCCACCAGCATAAACCGGGACCCAGAGACCCAGTACTTC. This chain uses TRBV15 with TRBJ2-5; perhaps D is TRBD1 or TRBD2 (5 bases each). V lost 4 bases, J lost 4 bases, and 13 bases lay in between. CDR1 and CDR2 (germline): LNHNV, YYDKDF (reference sequence). CDR3 length equals 14 residues.

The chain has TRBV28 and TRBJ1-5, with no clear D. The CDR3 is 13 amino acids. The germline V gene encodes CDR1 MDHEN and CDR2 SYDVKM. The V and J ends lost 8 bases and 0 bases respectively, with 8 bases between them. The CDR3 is CASGVFSNQPQHF. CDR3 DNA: TGTGCCAGCGGGGTTTTTAGCAATCAGCCCCAGCATTTT.

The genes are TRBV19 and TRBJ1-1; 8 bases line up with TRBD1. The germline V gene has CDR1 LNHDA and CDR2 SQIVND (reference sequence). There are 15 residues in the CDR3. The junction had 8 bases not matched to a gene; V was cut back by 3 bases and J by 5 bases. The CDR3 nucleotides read TGTGCCAGTAGTATTGGCGCAGGGGGCTTTACTGAAGCTTTCTTT. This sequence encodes CASSIGAGGFTEAFF.

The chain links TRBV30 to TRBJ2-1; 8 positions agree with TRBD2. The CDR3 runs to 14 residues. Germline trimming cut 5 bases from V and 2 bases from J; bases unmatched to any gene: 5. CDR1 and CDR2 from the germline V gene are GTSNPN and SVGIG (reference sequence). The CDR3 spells CAWRNGRAYNEQFF. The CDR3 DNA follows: TGTGCCTGGCGGAACGGGAGGGCCTACAATGAGCAGTTCTTC.

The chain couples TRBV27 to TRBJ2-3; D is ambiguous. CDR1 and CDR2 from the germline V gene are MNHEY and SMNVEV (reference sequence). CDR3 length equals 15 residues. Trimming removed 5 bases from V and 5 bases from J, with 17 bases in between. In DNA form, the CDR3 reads TGTGCCAGCAGTCACCAGGAGACCTCCCAAGATACGCAGTATTTT. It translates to CASSHQETSQDTQYF.

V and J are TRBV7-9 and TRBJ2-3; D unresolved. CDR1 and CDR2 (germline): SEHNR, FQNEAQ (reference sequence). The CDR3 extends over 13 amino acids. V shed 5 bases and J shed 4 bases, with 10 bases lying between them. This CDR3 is CASSPRTADTQYF. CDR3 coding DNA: TGTGCCAGCAGCCCGCGGACGGCAGATACGCAGTATTTT.

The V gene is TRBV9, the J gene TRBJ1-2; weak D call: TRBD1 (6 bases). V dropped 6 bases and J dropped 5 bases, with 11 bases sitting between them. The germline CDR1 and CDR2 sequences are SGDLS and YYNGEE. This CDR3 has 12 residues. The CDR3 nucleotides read TGTGCCAGCACCGGAGGGGGATATGGCTACACCTTC. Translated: CASTGGGYGYTF.

The CDR3 nucleotides read TGTGCCAGCAGCTTAATCGACTTATATGGCTACACCTTC. It codes for CASSLIDLYGYTF. The rearrangement uses TRBV7-9 and TRBJ1-2; D gene uncertain. CDR1 and CDR2 from the germline V gene are SEHNR and FQNEAQ (reference sequence). V lost 2 bases and J 5 bases, leaving 9 bases between the germline ends. The CDR3 spans 13 residues.

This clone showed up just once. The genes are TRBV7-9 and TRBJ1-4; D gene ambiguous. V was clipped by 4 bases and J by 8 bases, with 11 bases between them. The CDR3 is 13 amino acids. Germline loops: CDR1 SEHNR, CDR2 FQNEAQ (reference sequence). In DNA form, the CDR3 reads TGTGCCAGCAGCTCCCCGATTCAAGAAAAACTGTTTTTT. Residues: CASSSPIQEKLFF.

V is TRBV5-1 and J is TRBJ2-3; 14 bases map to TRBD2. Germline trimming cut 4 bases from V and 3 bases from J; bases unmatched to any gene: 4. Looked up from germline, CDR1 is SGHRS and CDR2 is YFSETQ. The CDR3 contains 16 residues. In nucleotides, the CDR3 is TGCGCCAGCAGCACCGGGACTAGCGGGAGAACAGATACGCAGTATTTT. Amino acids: CASSTGTSGRTDTQYF.

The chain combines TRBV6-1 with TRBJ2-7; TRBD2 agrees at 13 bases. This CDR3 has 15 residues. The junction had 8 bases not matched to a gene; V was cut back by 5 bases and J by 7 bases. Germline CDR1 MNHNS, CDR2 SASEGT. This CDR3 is CASSSRTSGSLEQYF. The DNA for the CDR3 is TGTGCCAGCAGTTCCCGGACTAGCGGGAGCTTGGAGCAGTACTTC.

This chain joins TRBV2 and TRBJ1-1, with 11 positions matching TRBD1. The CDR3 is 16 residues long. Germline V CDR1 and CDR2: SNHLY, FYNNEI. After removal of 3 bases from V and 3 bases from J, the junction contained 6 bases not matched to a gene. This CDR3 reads CASSEVGQGEDTEAFF. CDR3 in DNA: TGTGCCAGCAGTGAGGTGGGACAGGGGGAGGACACTGAAGCTTTCTTT.

The DNA of the CDR3 is TGTGCCAGCAGCCTCCGGGCAATAAGCACAGATACGCAGTATTTT. Amino acid sequence: CASSLRAISTDTQYF. J is TRBJ2-3 and V is TRBV5-6; no firm D call. Germline-derived CDR1 and CDR2 are SGHDT and YYEEEE. The CDR3 runs to 15 residues. V gave up 4 bases and J gave up 0 bases, with 12 bases separating them.

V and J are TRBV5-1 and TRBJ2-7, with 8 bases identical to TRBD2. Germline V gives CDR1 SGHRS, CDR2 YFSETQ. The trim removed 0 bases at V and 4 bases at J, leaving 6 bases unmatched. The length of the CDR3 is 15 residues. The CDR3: CASSLGSGSQYEQYF. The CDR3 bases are TGCGCCAGCAGCTTGGGGAGCGGGAGTCAGTACGAGCAGTACTTC.

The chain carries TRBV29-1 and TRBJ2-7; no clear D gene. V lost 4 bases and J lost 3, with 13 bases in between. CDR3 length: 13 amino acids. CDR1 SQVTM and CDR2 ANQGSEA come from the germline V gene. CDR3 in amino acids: CSVAHLGVYEQYF. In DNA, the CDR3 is TGCAGCGTTGCCCACCTTGGTGTCTACGAGCAGTACTTC.